Following are 28 T cell receptor beta chains from one sample sequenced in a study of cytomegalovirus exposure and HLA in healthy donors. The primer mix had 60 Vbeta and 13 Jbeta primers. Data came from immunoSEQ multiplex PCR; TCRdb stores just in-frame clones and leaves some out. The table shows around 160,000 clones, with approximately 79% occurring only once. Sequenced material: PBMCs. These receptors were collected from a woman aged 35 to 49 in good health and CMV-seropositive.

A remark on this clone: At one of its ends the junction is not consistent with the germline gene, which may arise from a read error. Here the CDR3 DNA reads TGTGCCAGCAGCTCCGGCGGCTTAGGAAACACCACATATTTT. Protein: CASSSGGLGNTTYF. J is TRBJ1-3 and V is TRBV7-9; no definite D call. Germline V lookup: CDR1 SEHNR, CDR2 FQNEAQ (reference sequence). The CDR3 length is 14 residues.

The chain combines TRBV5-1 with TRBJ2-1; 11 bases align to TRBD2. Germline V lookup: CDR1 SGHRS, CDR2 YFSETQ. This CDR3 spans 16 amino acids. V lost 4 bases, J lost 4 bases, and 7 bases stayed unmatched. The CDR3 is CASSEAGTSGYNEQFF. In DNA form, the CDR3 reads TGCGCCAGCAGCGAAGCCGGGACTAGCGGTTACAATGAGCAGTTCTTC.

The chain couples TRBV6-1 to TRBJ1-3; D is unresolved. The CDR3 consists of 15 residues. V was cut by 2 bases and J by 2 bases, with 10 bases left in between. From germline, CDR1 is MNHNS and CDR2 SASEGT. CDR3 nucleotides: TGTGCCAGCAGTGAACAGATAGCGGCTGGAAACACCATATATTTT. Protein sequence: CASSEQIAAGNTIYF.

The DNA of the CDR3 is TGTGCCAGCAGCCCCGAAGAGGACAGGGCATATGGCTACACCTTC. Encoded protein: CASSPEEDRAYGYTF. The chain is built from TRBV9 and TRBJ1-2, with 8 positions matching TRBD1. The CDR3 length is 15 residues. CDR1 and CDR2 from the germline V gene are SGDLS and YYNGEE. The junction had 10 bases not matched to a gene; V was cut back by 4 bases and J by 5 bases.

V usage is TRBV6-5 and J usage is TRBJ1-1; 7 bases fit TRBD1. The junction had 6 bases not matched to a gene; V was cut back by 6 bases and J by 8 bases. Germline-derived CDR1 and CDR2 are MNHEY and SVGAGI. The CDR3 runs 12 residues. CDR3 region: CASRRTGGEAFF. CDR3 nucleotide sequence: TGTGCCAGCAGGCGGACAGGAGGGGAAGCTTTCTTT.

In this sample, this clone turned up a few times. The chain employs TRBV5-1 and TRBJ2-3, with TRBD2 identical over 11 bases. The length of the CDR3 is 16 residues. CDR1 SGHRS and CDR2 YFSETQ come from the germline V gene. J lost 2 bases, V lost 2 bases, and 4 bases had no gene match. The CDR3 coding sequence is TGCGCCAGCAGCTTAACTAGCGGGGGAATCACAGATACGCAGTATTTT. Protein: CASSLTSGGITDTQYF.

V is TRBV7-9 and J is TRBJ2-1, with 12 bases identical to TRBD2. CDR3 length: 13 residues. The V segment lost 4 bases and the J segment 15 bases; nucleotides outside the gene matches: 7. Germline CDR1 SEHNR, CDR2 FQNEAQ (reference sequence). The CDR3 DNA is TGTGCCAGCAGCTATCGGACTAGCGGGGAAGGGTTCTTC. Translating it yields CASSYRTSGEGFF.

CDR3 DNA sequence: TGTGCCACAAAACCTAGGGGGCAAATCCTGTACAATGAGCAGTTCTTC. Protein: CATKPRGQILYNEQFF. This chain uses TRBV18 with TRBJ2-1; 7 positions agree with TRBD1. The CDR3 totals 16 residues. Germline values: CDR1 KGHSH, CDR2 LQKENI. Trimming took 10 bases from V and 4 from J; bases not matched to a gene: 16.

This chain links TRBV5-1 with TRBJ1-3; 8 bases map to TRBD1. Per germline, CDR1 SGHRS and CDR2 YFSETQ. The CDR3 length is 17 residues. V lost 4 bases, J lost 0 bases, and 9 bases stayed unmatched. This chain's CDR3 is CASSPWDRTSSGNTIYF. The CDR3 DNA sequence: TGCGCCAGCAGCCCGTGGGACAGGACTTCCTCTGGAAACACCATATATTTT.

This clone was seen only once. At the DNA level, this CDR3 is encoded by other sequences in the same sample as well. The chain is built from TRBV18 and TRBJ1-1; tentative D call: TRBD1 (5 bases). This CDR3 comprises 13 residues. V was pared by 3 bases and J by 1 base, with 6 bases between. CDR1 is KGHSH, CDR2 LQKENI, per germline. The CDR3 nucleotides read TGTGCCAGCTCACCGCAGGGGAACACTGAAGCTTTCTTT. Its protein is CASSPQGNTEAFF.

CDR3 nucleotides: TGTGCCAGCAGCTTGGACACTGGTTTAGAGCAGTTCTTC. Residues: CASSLDTGLEQFF. The rearrangement uses TRBV7-3 and TRBJ2-1, with D perhaps TRBD1 (5 bases). This CDR3 spans 13 amino acids. Germline CDR1 reads SGHTA; CDR2 reads FQGTGA. The V and J ends lost 3 bases and 10 bases respectively, with 13 bases between them.

V gene TRBV6-1 combines with J gene TRBJ1-6; TRBD1 is a possible D gene (6 bases). Trimming left V 7 bases short and J 6 bases short, with 10 bases between. Germline lookup yields CDR1 MNHNS and CDR2 SASEGT. This CDR3 comprises 13 residues. Here the CDR3 reads CASTGQPNSPLHF. CDR3 DNA sequence: TGTGCCAGCACTGGACAGCCTAATTCACCCCTCCACTTT.

CDR3 DNA sequence: TGTGCCAGCACCCTAAGAGGCAGCAGCACAGATACGCAGTATTTT. Translated: CASTLRGSSTDTQYF. The V call is TRBV11-2, the J call TRBJ2-3; D remains unclear. The V gene's germline CDR1 is SGHAT and CDR2 FQNNGV. Trimming took off 7 bases at V and 0 bases at J, with 14 bases between the two ends. The CDR3 length is 15 residues.

V gene TRBV19 combines with J gene TRBJ1-5; D unresolved. The germline V and J ends were trimmed by 2 bases and 1 base, with 3 bases remaining between them. Germline V gene lookup returns CDR1 LNHDA and CDR2 SQIVND (reference sequence). The CDR3 is made up of 13 amino acids. The CDR3 DNA reads as TGTGCCAGTAGTATATCAAGCAATCAGCCCCAGCATTTT. Protein product: CASSISSNQPQHF.

The CDR3 reads CATARDTAFYGYTF. The CDR3 DNA reads as TGTGCCACCGCACGGGACACCGCCTTCTATGGCTACACCTTC. The chain joins TRBV18 to TRBJ1-2; TRBD1 is a possible D gene (6 bases). With 10 bases removed from V and 4 bases from J, the gap between germline ends came to 19 bases. The germline gives CDR1 KGHSH, CDR2 LQKENI. The CDR3 extends over 14 amino acids.

The chain has TRBV7-3 and TRBJ1-5, with 7 bases identical to TRBD1. The CDR3 consists of 15 residues. Germline V gene sequence: CDR1 SGHTA, CDR2 FQGTGA. With 2 bases clipped from V and 2 bases from J, the junction kept 3 bases outside the gene matches. The CDR3 loop is CASSLWGTGNQPQHF. The CDR3 DNA sequence: TGTGCCAGCAGCTTATGGGGGACAGGCAATCAGCCCCAGCATTTT.

The chain recombines TRBV9 with TRBJ2-7; 11 bases line up with TRBD2. The CDR3 is made up of 14 amino acids. V was pared by 2 bases and J by 4 bases, with 2 bases of the junction left unmatched. CDR1 is SGDLS, CDR2 YYNGEE, per germline. DNA of the CDR3: TGTGCCAGCAGCGTCGCTAGCGGGGGGTACGAGCAGTACTTC. Translated, it gives CASSVASGGYEQYF. Supplemented by reference TRBV9 and TRBJ2-7, the full variable domain reads DSGVTQTPKHLITATGQRVTLRCSPRSGDLSVYWYQQSLDQGLQFLIQYYNGEERAKGNILERFSAQQFPDLHSELNLSSLELGDSALYFCASSVASGGYEQYFGPGTRLTVT.

The chain recombines TRBV28 with TRBJ1-1, with TRBD1 identical over 9 bases. The CDR3 has 15 residues. Germline CDR1 is MDHEN and CDR2 is SYDVKM. Trimming removed 7 bases from V and 2 bases from J; junction bases left unmatched: 8. CDR3 nucleotides: TGTGCCAGCATCGCTAACAGGGGGCGAAACACTGAAGCTTTCTTT. It codes for CASIANRGRNTEAFF.

The CDR3 region is CASSQDLAGNTREQYF. CDR3 DNA: TGTGCCAGCAGCCAAGATTTGGCGGGGAATACACGGGAGCAGTACTTC. This rearrangement joins TRBV4-2 to TRBJ2-7; D might be TRBD2 (6 bases). Germline values: CDR1 LGHNA, CDR2 YNFKEQ. The CDR3 contains 16 residues. Trimming took off 0 bases at V and 7 bases at J, with 19 bases between the two ends.

The chain carries TRBV27 and TRBJ1-4, with D unresolved. With 0 bases removed from V and 8 bases from J, the gap between germline ends came to 22 bases. Germline CDR1 reads MNHEY; CDR2 reads SMNVEV (reference sequence). CDR3 length equals 18 residues. The CDR3 DNA is TGTGCCAGCAGTTTATCGTCTAACTCCAGGCTACCTCGGGAAAAACTGTTTTTT. Its protein product is CASSLSSNSRLPREKLFF. Filled out from reference TRBV27 and TRBJ1-4, the complete variable domain reads EAQVTQNPRYLITVTGKKLTVTCSQNMNHEYMSWYRQDPGLGLRQIYYSMNVEVTDKGDVPEGYKVSRKEKRNFPLILESPSPNQTSLYFCASSLSSNSRLPREKLFFGSGTQLSVL.

CDR3 coding DNA: TGTGCCAGCAGCCCTGGGACAGGGACCGCTGAAGCTTTCTTT. Encoded protein: CASSPGTGTAEAFF. The rearrangement joins TRBV7-3 to TRBJ1-1; 9 bases align to TRBD1. J was trimmed by 6 bases and V by 5 bases; bases with no gene match: 7. The germline gives CDR1 SGHTA, CDR2 FQGTGA. This CDR3 comprises 14 residues.

CDR3 coding DNA: TGTGCCAGCAGAGAACCCGGGAGTCAGCCCCAGCATTTT. Residues: CASREPGSQPQHF. The J gene is TRBJ1-5, the V gene TRBV6-1; no firm D call. Germline CDR1 MNHNS, CDR2 SASEGT. With 6 bases removed from V and 6 bases from J, the gap between germline ends came to 12 bases. The CDR3 runs 13 residues.

The rearrangement links TRBV13 to TRBJ1-1, with D possibly TRBD1 on 5 matching bases. The CDR3 covers 14 residues. Trimming removed 4 bases from V and 1 base from J, with 10 bases in between. CDR1 is PRHDT and CDR2 is FYEKMQ in the germline V gene (reference sequence). This CDR3 reads CASSSYTGNTEAFF. For the CDR3, the DNA is TGTGCCAGCAGCTCCTATACAGGGAACACTGAAGCTTTCTTT.

The rearrangement links TRBV5-1 to TRBJ2-7; D is possibly TRBD1 (7 bases). V lost 2 bases and J 7 bases, leaving 13 bases between the germline ends. The CDR3 has 13 amino acids. Germline V gene data show CDR1 as SGHRS and CDR2 as YFSETQ. The chain's CDR3 is CASSFAQGREQYF. DNA for the CDR3: TGCGCCAGCAGCTTTGCACAGGGGAGGGAGCAGTACTTC. The entire variable domain, with the rest obtained from reference TRBV5-1 and TRBJ2-7, is as follows: KAGVTQTPRYLIKTRGQQVTLSCSPISGHRSVSWYQQTPGQGLQFLFEYFSETQRNKGNFPGRFSGRQFSNSRSEMNVSTLELGDSALYLCASSFAQGREQYFGPGTRLTVT.

Concerning this clone: At one of its ends the junction is not consistent with the germline gene, which may arise from a read error. At the DNA level, this CDR3 is encoded by other sequences in the same sample as well. The J gene is TRBJ1-6, the V gene TRBV19, with D unclear. This CDR3 has 13 amino acids. Germline V gene data show CDR1 as LNHDA and CDR2 as SQIVND (reference sequence). CDR3 in DNA: TGTGCCAGTAGTAGGCAGAATAATTCCCCCCTCCACTTT. This encodes CASSRQNNSPLHF.

The V and J genes are TRBV28 and TRBJ1-2; D not certain. Germline V gene data show CDR1 as MDHEN and CDR2 as SYDVKM. Trimming shortened V by 2 bases and J by 7 bases, and 11 bases separated the two germline ends. The CDR3 spans 13 residues. The CDR3 is CASSLQRALGYTF. The CDR3 region has the DNA TGTGCCAGCAGTTTACAGCGGGCGCTTGGCTACACCTTC.

The chain uses TRBV19 and TRBJ1-3; perhaps TRBD1 as D (5 bases). Per the germline V gene, CDR1 is LNHDA and CDR2 is SQIVND (reference sequence). The ends were cut back, 5 bases at V and 4 bases at J, with 15 bases in the middle. CDR3 size: 15 residues. This CDR3 is CASSPRGGNGNTIYF. The CDR3 nucleotides read TGTGCCAGTAGTCCCCGGGGGGGAAACGGAAACACCATATATTTT.

The rearrangement links TRBV12-5 to TRBJ1-2, with a tentative D call TRBD1 (5 bases). Germline values: CDR1 LGHNT, CDR2 FRNRAP. This CDR3 is built from 13 residues. The V end was cut by 2 bases, the J end by 8 bases, with 12 bases between. The CDR3 DNA sequence: TGTGCTAGTGGTTTGTACAGGAGATCGGGCTACACCTTC. Its translation: CASGLYRRSGYTF.